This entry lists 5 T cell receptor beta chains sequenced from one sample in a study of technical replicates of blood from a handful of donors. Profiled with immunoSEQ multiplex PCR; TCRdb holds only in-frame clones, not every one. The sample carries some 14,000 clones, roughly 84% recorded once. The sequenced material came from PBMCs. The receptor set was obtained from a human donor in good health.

CDR3 protein: CASSDGAGANVLTF. CDR3 sequence (DNA): TGCGCCAGCAGTGACGGGGCTGGGGCCAACGTCCTGACTTTC. V gene TRBV10-1 combines with J gene TRBJ2-6, with a weak D call TRBD2 (5 bases). CDR1 is WNHNN, CDR2 SYGVQD, per germline (reference sequence). Trimming left V 3 bases short and J 2 bases short, with 5 bases between. The CDR3 runs 14 residues.

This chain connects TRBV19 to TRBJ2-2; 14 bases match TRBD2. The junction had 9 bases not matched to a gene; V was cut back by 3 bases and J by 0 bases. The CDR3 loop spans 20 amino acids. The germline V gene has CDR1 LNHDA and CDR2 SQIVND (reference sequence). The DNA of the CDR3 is TGTGCCAGTAGTATCGGACTAGCGGGAGGTTCTATCGCGAACACCGGGGAGCTGTTTTTT. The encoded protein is CASSIGLAGGSIANTGELFF.

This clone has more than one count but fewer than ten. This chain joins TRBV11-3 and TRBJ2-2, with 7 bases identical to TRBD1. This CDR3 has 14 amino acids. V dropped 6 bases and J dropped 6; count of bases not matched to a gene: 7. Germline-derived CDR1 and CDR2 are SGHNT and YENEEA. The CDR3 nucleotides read TGTGCCAGCAGTCGAAATCAGGGGGCCGGGGAGCTGTTTTTT. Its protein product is CASSRNQGAGELFF.

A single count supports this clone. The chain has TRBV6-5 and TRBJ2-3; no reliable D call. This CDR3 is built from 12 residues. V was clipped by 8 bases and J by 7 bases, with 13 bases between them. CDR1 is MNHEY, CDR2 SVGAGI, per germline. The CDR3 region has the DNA TGTGCCAGCTCCTCCGGAGTATATACGCAGTATTTT. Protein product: CASSSGVYTQYF.

CDR3 sequence: CASSFDSFQETQYF. CDR3 DNA: TGTGCCAGCAGCTTCGACAGTTTCCAAGAGACCCAGTACTTC. The V gene is TRBV11-2, the J gene TRBJ2-5; D may be TRBD1 (5 bases). Trimming stripped 3 bases from V and 1 base from J, with 9 bases between. Germline assignment: CDR1 SGHAT and CDR2 FQNNGV. The CDR3 totals 14 residues.